The clone carrying this TCR beta chain was counted between two and nine times. What it binds is unknown. The PCR employed 60 Vbeta primers together with 13 Jbeta primers. This table comes from immunoSEQ multiplex PCR, and its TCRdb copy is limited to in-frame clones, with some not included. The table records over 110,000 clones, 82% of them present only once. The data were taken from a study of cytomegalovirus exposure and HLA in healthy donors. General observations from the study: Association of under 20,000 TCR beta sequences with HLA alleles was found at 0.05 false discovery rate in a later analysis.

The specimen sequenced was PBMCs. This clonotype was obtained from a male donor in good health and CMV-seronegative.

As DNA, the CDR3 is TGCGCCAGCAGCCAAGCTGGGAGTCAGCCCCAGCATTTT. It codes for CASSQAGSQPQHF. The rearrangement uses TRBV4-3 and TRBJ1-5; D not resolved. CDR3 length equals 13 residues. V was cut by 1 base and J by 6 bases, with 7 bases left in between. CDR1 is LGHNA, CDR2 YSLEER, per germline.